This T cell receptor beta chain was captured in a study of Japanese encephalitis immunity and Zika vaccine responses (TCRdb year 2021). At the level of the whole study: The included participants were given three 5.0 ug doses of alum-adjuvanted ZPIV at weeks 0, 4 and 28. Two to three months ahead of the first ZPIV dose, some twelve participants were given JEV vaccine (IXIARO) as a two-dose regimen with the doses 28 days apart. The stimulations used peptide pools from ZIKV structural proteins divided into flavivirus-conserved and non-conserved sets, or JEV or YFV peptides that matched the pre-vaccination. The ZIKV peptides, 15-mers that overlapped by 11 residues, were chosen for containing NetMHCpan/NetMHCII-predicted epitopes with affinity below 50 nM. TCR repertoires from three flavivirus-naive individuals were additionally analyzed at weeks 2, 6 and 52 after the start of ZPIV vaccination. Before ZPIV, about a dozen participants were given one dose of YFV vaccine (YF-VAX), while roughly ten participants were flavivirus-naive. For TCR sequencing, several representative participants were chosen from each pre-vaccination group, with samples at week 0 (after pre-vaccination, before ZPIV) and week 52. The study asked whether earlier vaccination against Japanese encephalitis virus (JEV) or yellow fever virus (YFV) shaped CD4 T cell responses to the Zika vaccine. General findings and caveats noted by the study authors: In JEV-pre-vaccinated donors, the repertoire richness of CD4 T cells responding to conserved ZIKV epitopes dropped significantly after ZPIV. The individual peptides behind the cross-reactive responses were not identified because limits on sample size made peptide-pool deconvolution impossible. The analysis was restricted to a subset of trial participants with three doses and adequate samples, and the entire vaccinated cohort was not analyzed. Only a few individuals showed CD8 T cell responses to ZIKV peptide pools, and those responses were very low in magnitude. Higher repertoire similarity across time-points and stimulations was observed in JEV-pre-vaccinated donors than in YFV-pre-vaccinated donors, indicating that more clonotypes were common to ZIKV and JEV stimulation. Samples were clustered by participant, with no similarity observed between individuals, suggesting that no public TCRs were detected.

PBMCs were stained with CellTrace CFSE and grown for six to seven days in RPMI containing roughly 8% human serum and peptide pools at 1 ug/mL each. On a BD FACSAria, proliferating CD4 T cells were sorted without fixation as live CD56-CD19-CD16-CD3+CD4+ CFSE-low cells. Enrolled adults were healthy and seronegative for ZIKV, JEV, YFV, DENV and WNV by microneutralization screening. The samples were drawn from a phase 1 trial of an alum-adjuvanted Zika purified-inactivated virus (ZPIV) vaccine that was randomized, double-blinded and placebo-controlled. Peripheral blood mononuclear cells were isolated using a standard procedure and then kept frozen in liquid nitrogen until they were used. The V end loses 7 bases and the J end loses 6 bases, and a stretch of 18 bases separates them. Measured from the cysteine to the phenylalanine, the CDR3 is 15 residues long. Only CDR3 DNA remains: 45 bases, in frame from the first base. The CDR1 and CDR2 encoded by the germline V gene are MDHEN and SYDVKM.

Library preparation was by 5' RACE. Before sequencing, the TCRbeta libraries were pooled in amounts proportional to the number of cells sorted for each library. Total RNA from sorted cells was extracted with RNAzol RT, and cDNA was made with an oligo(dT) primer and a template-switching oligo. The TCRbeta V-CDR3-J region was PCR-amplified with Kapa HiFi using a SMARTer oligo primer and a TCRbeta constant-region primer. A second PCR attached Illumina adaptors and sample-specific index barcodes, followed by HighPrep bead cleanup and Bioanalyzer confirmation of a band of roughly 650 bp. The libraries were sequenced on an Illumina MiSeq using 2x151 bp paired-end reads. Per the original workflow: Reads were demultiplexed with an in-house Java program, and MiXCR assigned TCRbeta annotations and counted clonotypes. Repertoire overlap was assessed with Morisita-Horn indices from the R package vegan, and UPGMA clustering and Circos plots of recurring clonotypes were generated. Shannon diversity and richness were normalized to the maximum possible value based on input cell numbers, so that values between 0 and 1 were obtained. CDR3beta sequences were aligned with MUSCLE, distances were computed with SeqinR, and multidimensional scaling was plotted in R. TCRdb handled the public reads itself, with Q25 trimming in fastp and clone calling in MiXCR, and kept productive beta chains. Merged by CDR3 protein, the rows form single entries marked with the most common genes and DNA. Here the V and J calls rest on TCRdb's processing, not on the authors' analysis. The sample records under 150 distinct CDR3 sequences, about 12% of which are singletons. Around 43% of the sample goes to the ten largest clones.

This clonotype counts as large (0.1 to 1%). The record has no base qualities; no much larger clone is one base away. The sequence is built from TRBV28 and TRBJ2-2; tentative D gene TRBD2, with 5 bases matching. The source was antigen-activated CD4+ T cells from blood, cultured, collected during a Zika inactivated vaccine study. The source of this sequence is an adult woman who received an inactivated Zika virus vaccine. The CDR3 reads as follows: CASTPMRGGPGELFF. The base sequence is TGTGCCAGCACCCCCATGAGAGGAGGCCCCGGGGAGCTGTTTTTT.